This T cell receptor (beta chain) was identified during a study of cytomegalovirus exposure and HLA in healthy donors. As regards this clone: Its target is not known.

The repertoire was sequenced with immunoSEQ multiplex PCR; TCRdb's copy has only in-frame clones and lacks some. The table shows approximately 140,000 clones, with roughly four fifths occurring only once. The CDR3 consists of 14 residues. Trimming at V came to 3 bases and at J to 4 bases, leaving 5 bases not matched to a gene. CDR1 and CDR2 (germline): MGHDK, SYGVNS. General observations from the study: The study put roughly 160 TCR beta chains on its list as cytomegalovirus-associated.

The sequence was obtained from a woman aged 25-40 years in good health and CMV-seronegative. V and J are TRBV25-1 and TRBJ2-7; TRBD1 agrees at 8 bases. Sample: PBMCs. DNA for the CDR3: TGTGCCAGCAGTGATCGACAGGGGCGATACGAGCAGTACTTC. As protein: CASSDRQGRYEQYF.